The present TCR beta chain was sequenced within a study of T cells after yellow fever vaccination. From the 5' RACE reads, TCRdb called clonotypes with MiXCR, one entry per CDR3 protein. Among tens of thousands of distinct CDR3 sequences, around 7% were seen once, and the ten largest hold roughly two fifths. There are 16 residues in the CDR3. Germline loops: CDR1 LGHDT, CDR2 YNNKEL (reference sequence). V was pared by 0 bases and J by 3 bases, with 5 bases of the junction left unmatched. At least ten counts were recorded for this clonotype. The chain links TRBV3-1 to TRBJ2-3, with 8 positions matching TRBD1. The source material was CD8+ T cells sorted from PBMCs, sampled on the day of the yellow fever booster vaccination. The sequence derives from a man younger than 40 who received the YFV17D yellow fever vaccine. The chain's CDR3 is CASSQDEQGVTDTQYF. DNA of the CDR3: TGTGCCAGCAGCCAAGATGAACAGGGGGTTACAGATACGCAGTATTTT.